A single sample gave rise to the 17 T cell receptor beta chains below, sequenced in a study of cytomegalovirus exposure and HLA in healthy donors. PCR primers comprised 60 Vbeta and 13 Jbeta primers. Profiled with immunoSEQ multiplex PCR; TCRdb holds only in-frame clones, not every one. The table includes under 200,000 clones, about 13% detected once. Specimen: PBMCs. The receptors derive from a man aged 50-59 years in good health and CMV-seropositive.

This clone occurred a few times. V gene TRBV7-2 combines with J gene TRBJ1-2; 8 bases align to TRBD1. Per the germline V gene, CDR1 is SGHTA and CDR2 is FQGNSA. The CDR3 is 16 amino acids. The junction had 12 bases not matched to a gene; V was cut back by 1 base and J by 8 bases. The CDR3 loop is CASSLGQGQTSKGYTF. The CDR3 nucleotides read TGTGCCAGCAGCTTAGGACAGGGGCAAACCTCCAAGGGCTACACCTTC.

This chain links TRBV5-1 with TRBJ2-5; 8 bases line up with TRBD1. Germline trimming cut 0 bases from V and 5 bases from J; bases unmatched to any gene: 9. Germline-derived CDR1 and CDR2 are SGHRS and YFSETQ. The CDR3 is 16 amino acids. CDR3 sequence reads: CASSLEMQGARETQYF. CDR3 coding DNA: TGCGCCAGCAGCTTGGAAATGCAGGGGGCGAGGGAGACCCAGTACTTC.

The CDR3 DNA is TGCGCCAGCAGCCAATGGGGAGGGGGGCGCACCTACGAGCAGTACTTC. This sequence encodes CASSQWGGGRTYEQYF. This chain joins TRBV4-3 and TRBJ2-7; D is perhaps TRBD2 (7 bases). The ends were cut back, 2 bases at V and 2 bases at J, with 16 bases in the middle. The CDR3 covers 16 residues. Germline V gene sequence: CDR1 LGHNA, CDR2 YSLEER.

This clone was counted a few times. The chain links TRBV7-3 to TRBJ2-3; maybe TRBD1 (5 bases). CDR1 is SGHTA and CDR2 is FQGTGA in the germline V gene. V lost 0 bases to trimming and J lost 4 bases, with 11 bases between them. The CDR3 runs 15 residues. For the CDR3, the DNA is TGTGCCAGCAGCTTAACGATAGGGGCCCCAGATACGCAGTATTTT. Protein sequence: CASSLTIGAPDTQYF.

This clone was counted between two and nine times. The chain joins TRBV13 to TRBJ2-7; D is ambiguous. The V and J ends lost 1 base and 7 bases respectively, with 14 bases between them. The CDR3 has 14 residues. The germline V gene encodes CDR1 PRHDT and CDR2 FYEKMQ (reference sequence). CDR3 protein: CASSLAADLEEQYF. In nucleotides, the CDR3 is TGTGCCAGCAGCTTAGCGGCAGACCTGGAGGAGCAGTACTTC.

The rearrangement joins TRBV9 to TRBJ1-2; possible D gene TRBD1, 6 bases. CDR1 SGDLS and CDR2 YYNGEE come from the germline V gene. The CDR3 length is 13 residues. V gave up 4 bases and J gave up 4 bases, with 11 bases separating them. The CDR3 bases are TGTGCCAGCAGCCGACAGGTCTCCTATGGCTACACCTTC. Amino acids: CASSRQVSYGYTF. Complete variable domain (other parts from reference TRBV9 and TRBJ1-2): DSGVTQTPKHLITATGQRVTLRCSPRSGDLSVYWYQQSLDQGLQFLIQYYNGEERAKGNILERFSAQQFPDLHSELNLSSLELGDSALYFCASSRQVSYGYTFGSGTRLTVV.

This clone was seen a handful of times. The chain couples TRBV5-6 to TRBJ2-1, with D uncertain. V lost 3 bases to trimming and J lost 5 bases, with 6 bases between them. This CDR3 is built from 12 residues. The V gene's germline CDR1 is SGHDT and CDR2 YYEEEE. CDR3 amino acids: CASSYTHNEQFF. The CDR3 region has the DNA TGTGCCAGCAGCTACACCCACAATGAGCAGTTCTTC.

This clone appeared a few times. The J gene is TRBJ1-5, the V gene TRBV28; D is ambiguous. CDR3 length: 16 residues. V lost 6 bases and J 3 bases, leaving 18 bases between the germline ends. Germline V gene data show CDR1 as MDHEN and CDR2 as SYDVKM. This CDR3 reads CASSNRVRQNNQPQHF. The DNA for the CDR3 is TGTGCCAGCAGCAATCGGGTACGGCAGAACAATCAGCCCCAGCATTTT.

The chain has TRBV5-4 and TRBJ2-6, with 9 nucleotides matching TRBD2. The CDR3 covers 16 residues. V lost 0 bases and J lost 4; bases outside the gene matches: 2. The germline gives CDR1 SGHNT, CDR2 YYREEE (reference sequence). The CDR3 coding sequence is TGTGCCAGCAGCTTGGGGCTAGCGGGGGGGGCCAACGTCCTGACTTTC. Translated: CASSLGLAGGANVLTF.

The table lists this clone with a few counts. V and J are TRBV7-2 and TRBJ2-3; 16 nucleotides align to TRBD2. This CDR3 has 17 amino acids. V dropped 3 bases and J dropped 3; count of bases not matched to a gene: 3. Germline lookup yields CDR1 SGHTA and CDR2 FQGNSA. The CDR3 is CASSLGLAGGKTDTQYF. The CDR3 nucleotides read TGTGCCAGCAGCTTGGGACTAGCGGGGGGGAAGACAGATACGCAGTATTTT.

This clone was counted a few times. This chain uses TRBV28 with TRBJ1-2; weak D call: TRBD1 (6 bases). V gave up 4 bases and J gave up 5 bases, with 14 bases separating them. The CDR3 sequence is 14 residues long. Germline CDR1 and CDR2: MDHEN and SYDVKM. CDR3 amino acids: CASSSGGPRYGYTF. The CDR3 nucleotides read TGTGCCAGCAGTTCGGGGGGGCCTCGATATGGCTACACCTTC.

The chain is built from TRBV7-8 and TRBJ1-1; TRBD1 matches at 10 bases. CDR1 and CDR2 from the germline V gene are SGHVS and FQNEAQ. V shed 5 bases, J shed 0 bases, and the junction held 6 bases outside the gene matches. This CDR3 contains 16 residues. The CDR3 loop reads CASSKRTGGVNTEAFF. The CDR3 DNA sequence: TGTGCCAGCAGCAAAAGGACAGGGGGGGTGAACACTGAAGCTTTCTTT.

J is TRBJ2-1 and V is TRBV27, with 8 bases that match TRBD1. The V gene end was trimmed by 5 bases and the J gene end by 5 bases; junction bases not matched to a gene: 14. The CDR3 is made up of 17 amino acids. The germline V gene has CDR1 MNHEY and CDR2 SMNVEV (reference sequence). The CDR3 sequence: CASSPDRDPWMHNEQFF. CDR3 nucleotides: TGTGCCAGCAGTCCGGACAGGGACCCATGGATGCACAATGAGCAGTTCTTC.

This clone showed up just a few times. The V gene is TRBV7-8, the J gene TRBJ1-1; 7 bases line up with TRBD1. This CDR3 is built from 13 residues. V shed 6 bases and J 6 bases; nucleotides not matched to a gene: 7. Germline V CDR1 and CDR2: SGHVS, FQNEAQ. This chain's CDR3 is CASSRTGVPEAFF. CDR3 DNA: TGTGCCAGCAGTCGAACAGGGGTTCCTGAAGCTTTCTTT.

This clone was picked up a small number of times. The V and J genes are TRBV19 and TRBJ2-1; no clear D. Germline CDR1 LNHDA, CDR2 SQIVND (reference sequence). The CDR3 is 15 amino acids. V lost 5 bases and J 5 bases, leaving 16 bases between the germline ends. CDR3 protein: CASSYGRIVDNEQFF. The CDR3 DNA sequence: TGTGCCAGTAGTTACGGCAGGATCGTTGACAATGAGCAGTTCTTC.

This clone has only a few counts. The CDR3 sequence is CASSLVQGDEKLFF. The CDR3 bases are TGTGCCAGCAGCTTAGTACAGGGCGATGAAAAACTGTTTTTT. V usage is TRBV7-8 and J usage is TRBJ1-4; TRBD1 is a possible D gene (6 bases). CDR1 SGHVS and CDR2 FQNEAQ come from the germline V gene. V was cut by 1 base and J by 6 bases, with 9 bases left in between. CDR3 length equals 14 residues.

This clone was seen a few times. The genes are TRBV7-8 and TRBJ1-3; D may be TRBD1 (5 bases). This CDR3 comprises 15 residues. V lost 2 bases to trimming and J lost 4 bases, with 12 bases between them. CDR1 is SGHVS, CDR2 FQNEAQ, per germline. CDR3 sequence (DNA): TGTGCCAGCAGCTTATACCAGGGAGGAGGAAACACCATATATTTT. Protein sequence: CASSLYQGGGNTIYF. The variable domain in full, with the rest retrieved from reference TRBV7-8 and TRBJ1-3, is GAGVSQSPRYKVAKRGQDVALRCDPISGHVSLFWYQQALGQGPEFLTYFQNEAQLDKSGLPSDRFFAERPEGSVSTLKIQRTQQEDSAVYLCASSLYQGGGNTIYFGEGSWLTVV.